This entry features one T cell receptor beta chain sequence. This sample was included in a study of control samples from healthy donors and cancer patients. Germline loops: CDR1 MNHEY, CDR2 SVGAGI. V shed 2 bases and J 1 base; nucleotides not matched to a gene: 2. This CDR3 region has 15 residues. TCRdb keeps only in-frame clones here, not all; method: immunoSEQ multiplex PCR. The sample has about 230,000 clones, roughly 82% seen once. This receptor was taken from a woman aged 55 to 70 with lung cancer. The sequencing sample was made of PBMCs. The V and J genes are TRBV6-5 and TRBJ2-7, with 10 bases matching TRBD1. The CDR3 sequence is CASSYMGQGSYEQYF. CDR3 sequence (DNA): TGTGCCAGCAGTTACATGGGACAGGGGTCCTACGAGCAGTACTTC.